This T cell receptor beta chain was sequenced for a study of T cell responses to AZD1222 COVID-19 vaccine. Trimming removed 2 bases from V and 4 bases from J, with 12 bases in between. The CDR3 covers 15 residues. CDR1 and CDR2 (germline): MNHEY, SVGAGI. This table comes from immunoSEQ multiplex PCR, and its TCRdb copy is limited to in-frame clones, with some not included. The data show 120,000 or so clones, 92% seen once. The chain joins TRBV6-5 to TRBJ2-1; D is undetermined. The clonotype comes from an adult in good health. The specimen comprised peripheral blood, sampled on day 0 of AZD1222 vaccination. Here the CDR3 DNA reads TGTGCCAGCAGTTACCGGCGGCCGGAGTACAATGAGCAGTTCTTC. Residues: CASSYRRPEYNEQFF.